This T cell receptor (beta chain) was observed in a study of graft-versus-host responses after intestinal transplantation. Study-wide context: Tacrolimus plus steroids were given to all recipients for approximately 3 years, preceded by anti-thymocyte globulin induction.

This CDR3 is 14 amino acids long. After the reaction, proliferating CFSE-low CD3+CD4+ and CD3+CD8+ responders were sorted. Repertoires were generated with immunoSEQ multiplex PCR, while TCRdb's copy carries only in-frame clones and drops some. The sample holds 20,000 to 25,000 clones; around 40% are singletons and the top ten take more than 0.55%. This clone showed up just once. Whole-study findings and limits: In recipient marrow, GvH clones were found, and some appeared first in ileum or blood.

This chain connects TRBV21-1 to TRBJ1-5; TRBD1 is taken as the D call from the table, unchecked against the DNA. TRBV21-1 represents a pseudogene. This TCR was recovered from a human patient who received an intestinal transplant. This specimen was alloreactive CD4+ T cells from a mixed lymphocyte reaction culture, taken before intestinal transplant. Subset given: CFSE-low proliferating T cells sorted from approximately six-day pre-transplant mixed lymphocyte reaction (GvH or HvG direction). The CDR3 DNA follows: TGTGCCAGCAGCGCGACAGGGGAGGAACAGCCCCAGCATTTT. Residues: CASSATGEEQPQHF.